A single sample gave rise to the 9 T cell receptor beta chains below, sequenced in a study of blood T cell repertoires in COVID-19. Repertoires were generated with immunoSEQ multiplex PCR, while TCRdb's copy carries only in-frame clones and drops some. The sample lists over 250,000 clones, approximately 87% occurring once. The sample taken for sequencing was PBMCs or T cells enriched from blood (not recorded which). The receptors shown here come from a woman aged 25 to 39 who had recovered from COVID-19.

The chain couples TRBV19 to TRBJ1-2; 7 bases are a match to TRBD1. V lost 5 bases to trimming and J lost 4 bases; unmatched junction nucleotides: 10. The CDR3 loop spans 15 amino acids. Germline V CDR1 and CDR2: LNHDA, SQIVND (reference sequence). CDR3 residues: CASSQGGLPSYGYTF. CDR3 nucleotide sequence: TGTGCCAGTAGTCAAGGGGGCCTACCTAGCTATGGCTACACCTTC.

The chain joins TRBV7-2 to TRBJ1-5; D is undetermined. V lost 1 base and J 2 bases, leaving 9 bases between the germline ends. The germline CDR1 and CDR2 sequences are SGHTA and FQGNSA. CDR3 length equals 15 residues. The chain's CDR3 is CASSLEESGNQPQHF. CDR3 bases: TGTGCCAGCAGCTTAGAGGAGTCGGGCAATCAGCCCCAGCATTTT.

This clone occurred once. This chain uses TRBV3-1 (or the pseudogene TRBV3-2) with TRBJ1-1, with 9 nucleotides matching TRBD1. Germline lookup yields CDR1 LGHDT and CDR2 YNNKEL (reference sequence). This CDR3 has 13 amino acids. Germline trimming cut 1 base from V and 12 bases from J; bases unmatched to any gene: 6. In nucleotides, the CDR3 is TGTGCCAGCAGCCAAGTGGACAGGGGAAGATCTTTCTTT. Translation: CASSQVDRGRSFF.

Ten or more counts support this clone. CDR3 coding DNA: TGTGCCAGCAGCTCTCGCGGAGGTGCGGACACCGGGGAGCTGTTTTTT. Residues: CASSSRGGADTGELFF. This chain uses TRBV5-5 with TRBJ2-2; D is possibly TRBD2 (5 bases). This CDR3 spans 16 amino acids. Germline V CDR1 and CDR2: SGHKS, YYEKEE (reference sequence). Trimming left V 3 bases short and J 3 bases short, with 15 bases between.

The CDR3 DNA is TGTGCCAGCAGTCCCCTATCCCGCACAGATACGCAGTATTTT. Its translation is CASSPLSRTDTQYF. The chain employs TRBV6-5 and TRBJ2-3; D unresolved. The V end was cut by 5 bases, the J end by 1 base, with 10 bases between. The length of the CDR3 is 14 residues. Looked up from germline, CDR1 is MNHEY and CDR2 is SVGAGI.

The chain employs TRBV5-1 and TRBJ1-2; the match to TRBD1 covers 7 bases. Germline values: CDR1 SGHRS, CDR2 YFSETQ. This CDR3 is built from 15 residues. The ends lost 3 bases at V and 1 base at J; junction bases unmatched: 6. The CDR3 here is CASSSDRVGNYGYTF. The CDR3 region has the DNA TGCGCCAGCAGCTCCGACAGGGTTGGTAACTATGGCTACACCTTC.

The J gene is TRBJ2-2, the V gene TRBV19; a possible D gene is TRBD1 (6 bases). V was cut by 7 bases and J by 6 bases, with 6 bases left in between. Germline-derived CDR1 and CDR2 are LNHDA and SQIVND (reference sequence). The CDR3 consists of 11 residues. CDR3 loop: CASKGAGELFF. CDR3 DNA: TGTGCCAGTAAGGGGGCCGGGGAGCTGTTTTTT. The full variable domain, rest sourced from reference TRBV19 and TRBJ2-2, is DGGITQSPKYLFRKEGQNVTLSCEQNLNHDAMYWYRQDPGQGLRLIYYSQIVNDFQKGDIAEGYSVSREKKESFPLTVTSAQKNPTAFYLCASKGAGELFFGEGSRLTVL.

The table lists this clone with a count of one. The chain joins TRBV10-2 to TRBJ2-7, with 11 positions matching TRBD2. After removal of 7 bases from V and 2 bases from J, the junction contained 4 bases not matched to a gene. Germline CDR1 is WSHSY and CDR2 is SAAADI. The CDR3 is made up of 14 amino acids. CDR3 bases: TGCGCCAGCACTGAACTAGCGGGGGCCTACGAGCAGTACTTC. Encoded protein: CASTELAGAYEQYF.

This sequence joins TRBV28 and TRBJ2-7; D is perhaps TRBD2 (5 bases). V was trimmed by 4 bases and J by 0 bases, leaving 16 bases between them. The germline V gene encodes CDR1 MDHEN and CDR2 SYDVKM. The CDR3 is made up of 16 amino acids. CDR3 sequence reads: CASSSPERRSSYEQYF. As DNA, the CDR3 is TGTGCCAGCAGTTCCCCAGAGCGGAGGAGCTCCTACGAGCAGTACTTC. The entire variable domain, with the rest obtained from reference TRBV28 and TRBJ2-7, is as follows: DVKVTQSSRYLVKRTGEKVFLECVQDMDHENMFWYRQDPGLGLRLIYFSYDVKMKEKGDIPEGYSVSREKKERFSLILESASTNQTSMYLCASSSPERRSSYEQYFGPGTRLTVT.